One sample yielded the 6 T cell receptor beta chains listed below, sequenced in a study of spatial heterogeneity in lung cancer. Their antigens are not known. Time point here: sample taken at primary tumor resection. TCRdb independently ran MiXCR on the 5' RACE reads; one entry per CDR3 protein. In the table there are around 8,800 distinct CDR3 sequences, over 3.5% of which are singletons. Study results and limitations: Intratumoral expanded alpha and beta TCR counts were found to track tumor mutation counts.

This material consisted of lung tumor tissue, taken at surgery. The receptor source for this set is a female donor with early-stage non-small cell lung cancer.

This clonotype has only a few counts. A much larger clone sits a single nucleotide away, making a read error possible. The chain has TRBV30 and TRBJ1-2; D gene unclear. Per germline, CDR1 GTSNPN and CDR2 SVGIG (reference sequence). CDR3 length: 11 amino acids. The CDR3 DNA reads TGTGCCTGGGGCGGAACCTATGGCTACAACTTC. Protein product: CAWGGTYGYNF.

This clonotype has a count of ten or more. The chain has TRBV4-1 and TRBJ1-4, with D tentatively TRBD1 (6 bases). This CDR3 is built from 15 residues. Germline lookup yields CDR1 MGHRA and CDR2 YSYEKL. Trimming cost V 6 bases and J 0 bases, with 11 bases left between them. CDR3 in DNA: TGCGCCAGCAGGGACAGCTCTGCAACTAATGAAAAACTGTTTTTT. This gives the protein CASRDSSATNEKLFF.

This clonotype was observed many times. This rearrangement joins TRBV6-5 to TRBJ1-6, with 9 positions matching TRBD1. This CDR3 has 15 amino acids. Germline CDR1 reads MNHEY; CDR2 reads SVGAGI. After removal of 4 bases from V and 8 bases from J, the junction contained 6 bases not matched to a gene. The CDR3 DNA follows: TGTGCCAGCAGTTCCACCTGGACAGGGGATTCACCCCTCCACTTT. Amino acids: CASSSTWTGDSPLHF.

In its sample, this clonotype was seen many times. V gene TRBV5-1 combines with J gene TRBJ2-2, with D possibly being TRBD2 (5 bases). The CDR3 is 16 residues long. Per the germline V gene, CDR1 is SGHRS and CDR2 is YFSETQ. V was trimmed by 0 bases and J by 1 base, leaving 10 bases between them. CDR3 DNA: TGCGCCAGCAGCTTGGAAGCGGAGCAGAACACCGGGGAGCTGTTTTTT. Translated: CASSLEAEQNTGELFF.

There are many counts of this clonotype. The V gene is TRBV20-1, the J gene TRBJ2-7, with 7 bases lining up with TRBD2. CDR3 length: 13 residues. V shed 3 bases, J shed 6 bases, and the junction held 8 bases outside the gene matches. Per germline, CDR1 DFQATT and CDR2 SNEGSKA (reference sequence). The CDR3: CSARVGTIREQYF. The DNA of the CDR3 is TGCAGTGCTAGGGTTGGGACTATACGCGAGCAGTACTTC.

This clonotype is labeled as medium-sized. CDR3 sequence reads: CASSQGGSTEAFF. Here the CDR3 DNA reads TGTGCCAGCAGCCAAGGAGGGTCCACTGAAGCTTTCTTT. V is TRBV9 and J is TRBJ1-1; D is unclear. The germline gives CDR1 SGDLS, CDR2 YYNGEE. This CDR3 is built from 13 residues. Trimming left V 4 bases short and J 4 bases short, with 11 bases between.